The entry below describes one T cell receptor beta chain. This sample is part of a study of blood T cell repertoires in COVID-19. Study details: In each case, the material was cDNA or gDNA derived from T cells, B-cell-depleted T cells, or PBMCs.

Here immunoSEQ multiplex PCR was the method, and the copy in TCRdb shows in-frame clones only, minus some. The sample shows a few hundred thousand clones, 75% to 90% of them seen only once. J was trimmed by 8 bases and V by 1 base; bases with no gene match: 8. Germline assignment: CDR1 SGHTA and CDR2 FQGNSA. The length of the CDR3 is 16 residues. This study enrolled people aged 18 to 89 from about two dozen US geographic areas. What the recovered Cohort 3 donors had was two negative PCRs, clearance, or symptom resolution. The material sequenced was PBMCs or T cells enriched from blood (not recorded which). The clonotype originates from a man aged 25 to 45 who had recovered from COVID-19. This chain uses TRBV7-2 with TRBJ1-4; 9 bases map to TRBD1. The CDR3 protein is CASSLGPGQGLEKLFF. The CDR3 DNA reads TGTGCCAGCAGCTTAGGACCGGGACAGGGTTTAGAAAAACTGTTTTTT.